This T cell receptor (beta chain) stems from a study of T cells after yellow fever vaccination. TCRdb redid the calling of the 5' RACE reads with MiXCR, one entry per CDR3 protein. The sample includes approximately 330,000 distinct CDR3 sequences, approximately 13% of them seen just once. There are 14 residues in the CDR3. The V gene lost 8 bases and the J gene lost 1 base, with 9 bases spanning the gap. Germline V gene data show CDR1 as LNHDA and CDR2 as SQIVND (reference sequence). Here the sequenced sample was CD4+ T cells sorted from PBMCs, taken 15 days after the yellow fever booster vaccination. The TCR originated in a man younger than 35 who received the YFV17D yellow fever vaccine. The chain employs TRBV19 and TRBJ2-6; possibly TRBD1 for D (5 bases). The CDR3 is CASQDISGANVLTF. As DNA, the CDR3 is TGTGCCAGTCAGGACATTTCTGGGGCCAACGTCCTGACTTTC.